These T cell receptor beta chains were read from a single sample in a study of blood T cell repertoires in COVID-19. Libraries were prepared by immunoSEQ multiplex PCR; TCRdb keeps only in-frame clonotypes and omits some of them. This sample has under 250,000 clones; around four fifths occur once, and the top ten carry about 9%. The specimen sequenced was peripheral blood. The receptor source for this set is a man in his forties with active or convalescent COVID-19. Each CDR3 is given with its conserved first and last residue. The D gene is left open where the match is weak. Rows give clone size only sometimes, using once, few, many, or a class for an expanded clone.

d_call: .; v_call: TRBV29-1; j_call: TRBJ1-1; clone_size: .; cdr3_nt: TGCAGCGTTACAACGGGCACTGAAGCTTTCTTT; cdr3_aa: CSVTTGTEAFF
d_call: TRBD2; v_call: TRBV27; j_call: TRBJ2-1; clone_size: .; cdr3_nt: TGTGCCAGCAGGATAGGTAGCGGGGGGGCGAATGAGCAGTTCTTC; cdr3_aa: CASRIGSGGANEQFF
d_call: .; v_call: TRBV4-3; j_call: TRBJ2-1; clone_size: .; cdr3_nt: TGCGCCAGCAGCCAAGATAACCCACGGGGGCAGTTCTTC; cdr3_aa: CASSQDNPRGQFF
d_call: TRBD2; v_call: TRBV10-3; j_call: TRBJ2-2; clone_size: .; cdr3_nt: TGTGCCATCAGCTCAGGGACTAGCGTGAACACCGGGGAGCTGTTTTTT; cdr3_aa: CAISSGTSVNTGELFF
d_call: .; v_call: TRBV6-4; j_call: TRBJ1-6; clone_size: .; cdr3_nt: TGTGCCAGAAGCAGGGTTACCGATCCGAGCTCCTATAATTCACCCCTCCACTTT; cdr3_aa: CARSRVTDPSSYNSPLHF
d_call: TRBD1; v_call: TRBV6-1; j_call: TRBJ2-7; clone_size: few; cdr3_nt: TGTGCCAGCAGTGAAGCTCCCGGGACAGGGATTGAGGAGCAGTACTTC; cdr3_aa: CASSEAPGTGIEEQYF
d_call: TRBD2; v_call: TRBV19; j_call: TRBJ2-7; clone_size: .; cdr3_nt: TGTGCCAGTAGTACCCCGGGACTAGCGGGAGTCGAGCAGTACTTC; cdr3_aa: CASSTPGLAGVEQYF
d_call: .; v_call: TRBV30; j_call: TRBJ1-5; clone_size: once; cdr3_nt: TGTGCCTGGTCCAAGGTTTTAGGCGGTCAGCCCCAGCATTTT; cdr3_aa: CAWSKVLGGQPQHF
d_call: .; v_call: TRBV7-8; j_call: TRBJ1-3; clone_size: .; cdr3_nt: TGTGCCAGCAGCTCCAGGGTGGAAAACACCATATATTTT; cdr3_aa: CASSSRVENTIYF
d_call: TRBD1; v_call: TRBV27; j_call: TRBJ1-2; clone_size: .; cdr3_nt: TGTGCCAGCAGTTTATCGTCGCAGGGGGATGTGGGCGGCTACACCTTC; cdr3_aa: CASSLSSQGDVGGYTF
d_call: TRBD2; v_call: TRBV6-2/TRBV6-3; j_call: TRBJ2-7; clone_size: .; cdr3_nt: TGTGCCAGCAGTTACAACCCGACTAGCGGGGCTTCCTACGAGCAGTACTTC; cdr3_aa: CASSYNPTSGASYEQYF
d_call: .; v_call: TRBV19; j_call: TRBJ1-2; clone_size: .; cdr3_nt: TGTGCCAGTAGTGAGGGCAGCCCGGAGGGCTATGGCTACACCTTC; cdr3_aa: CASSEGSPEGYGYTF
d_call: TRBD1; v_call: TRBV19; j_call: TRBJ1-2; clone_size: .; cdr3_nt: TGTGCCAGTAGTATAGGGGGACAGGGGGGCTACACCTTC; cdr3_aa: CASSIGGQGGYTF
d_call: .; v_call: TRBV10-3; j_call: TRBJ1-2; clone_size: .; cdr3_nt: TGTGCCGTCAGGACTGAAAGTGAGACGGCCTATGGCTACACCTTC; cdr3_aa: CAVRTESETAYGYTF
d_call: TRBD2; v_call: TRBV7-6; j_call: TRBJ2-7; clone_size: once; cdr3_nt: TGTGCCAGCAGTTCCGCTAGCGGGAGCTACGAGCAGTACTTC; cdr3_aa: CASSSASGSYEQYF
d_call: TRBD1; v_call: TRBV25-1; j_call: TRBJ2-1; clone_size: once; cdr3_nt: TGTGCCAGCAGGAGACCGGGACAGGATTACAATGAGCAGTTCTTC; cdr3_aa: CASRRPGQDYNEQFF
d_call: TRBD1; v_call: TRBV30; j_call: TRBJ2-5; clone_size: .; cdr3_nt: TGTGCCTGGGAACGGACAGGGGAAGAGACCCAGTACTTC; cdr3_aa: CAWERTGEETQYF
d_call: .; v_call: TRBV30; j_call: TRBJ1-1; clone_size: .; cdr3_nt: TGTGCCTGGAGATTAGGAGGGGCCACTGAAGCTTTCTTT; cdr3_aa: CAWRLGGATEAFF
d_call: .; v_call: TRBV10-3; j_call: TRBJ1-2; clone_size: many; cdr3_nt: TGTGCCATCAGCGGGGATAACTATGGCTACACCTTC; cdr3_aa: CAISGDNYGYTF
d_call: TRBD1; v_call: TRBV24-1; j_call: TRBJ1-5; clone_size: .; cdr3_nt: TGTGCCACCAGTGATACACAGGGGCGGCAGCCCCAGCATTTT; cdr3_aa: CATSDTQGRQPQHF
d_call: .; v_call: TRBV6-4; j_call: TRBJ1-6; clone_size: once; cdr3_nt: TGTGCCAGCAACGGGTCACCCCTCCACTTT; cdr3_aa: CASNGSPLHF
d_call: TRBD2; v_call: TRBV29-1; j_call: TRBJ2-1; clone_size: .; cdr3_nt: TGCAGCGTTGAGGGAACTACTAGCGGGAGAGGGGATGAGCAGTTCTTC; cdr3_aa: CSVEGTTSGRGDEQFF
d_call: .; v_call: TRBV6-5; j_call: TRBJ2-5; clone_size: .; cdr3_nt: TGTGCCAGCAACGGACAGCCCCAAGAGACCCAGTACTTC; cdr3_aa: CASNGQPQETQYF
d_call: .; v_call: TRBV19; j_call: TRBJ1-6; clone_size: .; cdr3_nt: TGTGCCAGTAGTATGACAGATTATAATTCACCCCTCCACTTT; cdr3_aa: CASSMTDYNSPLHF
d_call: .; v_call: TRBV7-8; j_call: TRBJ1-2; clone_size: .; cdr3_nt: TGTGCCAGCAGCCCCCTTACATATGGCTACACCTTC; cdr3_aa: CASSPLTYGYTF
d_call: .; v_call: TRBV5-6; j_call: TRBJ1-2; clone_size: .; cdr3_nt: TGTGCCAGCAGCTTTCCAGGGGTCGGCGGCTACACCTTC; cdr3_aa: CASSFPGVGGYTF
d_call: .; v_call: TRBV9; j_call: TRBJ2-7; clone_size: .; cdr3_nt: TGTGCCAGCAGCGTAGAGCCAGGGGCCTACGAGCAGTACTTC; cdr3_aa: CASSVEPGAYEQYF
d_call: TRBD1; v_call: TRBV6-2/TRBV6-3; j_call: TRBJ1-5; clone_size: .; cdr3_nt: TGTGCCAGCAGCGAGGAAGGGACAGGGAGGCAGCCCCAGCATTTT; cdr3_aa: CASSEEGTGRQPQHF
d_call: TRBD1; v_call: TRBV2; j_call: TRBJ2-7; clone_size: .; cdr3_nt: TGTGCCAGCAGGAGGACAGGGACATACGAGCAGTACTTC; cdr3_aa: CASRRTGTYEQYF
d_call: .; v_call: TRBV3-1/TRBV3-2; j_call: TRBJ1-5; clone_size: .; cdr3_nt: TGTGCCAGCAGCCAGACTTCCGGAGGCAATCAGCCCCAGCATTTT; cdr3_aa: CASSQTSGGNQPQHF
d_call: .; v_call: TRBV24-1; j_call: TRBJ2-1; clone_size: .; cdr3_nt: TGTGCCACCAGTGTCCCCGGACAGAGCTCCTACAATGAGCAGTTCTTC; cdr3_aa: CATSVPGQSSYNEQFF
d_call: TRBD2; v_call: TRBV7-2; j_call: TRBJ2-5; clone_size: few; cdr3_nt: TGTGCCAGCAGCAAGACTAGCGGGGGGGCATCAGAGACCCAGTACTTC; cdr3_aa: CASSKTSGGASETQYF
d_call: TRBD2; v_call: TRBV20-1; j_call: TRBJ2-3; clone_size: .; cdr3_nt: TGCAGTGCTAGTCAACTAGCGGGGGGCAGCACAGATACGCAGTATTTT; cdr3_aa: CSASQLAGGSTDTQYF
d_call: TRBD2; v_call: TRBV18; j_call: TRBJ2-7; clone_size: .; cdr3_nt: TGTGCCAGCTCACCACCTACCGGGACTAGCAGCTCCTACGAGCAGTACTTC; cdr3_aa: CASSPPTGTSSSYEQYF
d_call: .; v_call: TRBV4-3; j_call: TRBJ2-4; clone_size: .; cdr3_nt: TGCGCCAGCAGCCAAGATAACAGTCTAGCCAAAAACATTCAGTACTTC; cdr3_aa: CASSQDNSLAKNIQYF
d_call: .; v_call: TRBV7-9; j_call: TRBJ2-2; clone_size: .; cdr3_nt: TGTGCCAGCAGGGAGGTTTTGAACACCGGGGAGCTGTTTTTT; cdr3_aa: CASREVLNTGELFF
d_call: TRBD1; v_call: TRBV2; j_call: TRBJ1-1; clone_size: .; cdr3_nt: TGTGCCAGCACCAGGGGGGACACTGAAGCTTTCTTT; cdr3_aa: CASTRGDTEAFF
d_call: TRBD2; v_call: TRBV4-1; j_call: TRBJ2-1; clone_size: many; cdr3_nt: TGCGCCAGCAGCCAAGCCTCGATAGCGGGGTACAATGAGCAGTTCTTC; cdr3_aa: CASSQASIAGYNEQFF
d_call: TRBD1; v_call: TRBV12-5; j_call: TRBJ1-4; clone_size: once; cdr3_nt: TGTGCTAGTGCCACTGGGACAGGAGCTCCTAATGAAAAACTGTTTTTT; cdr3_aa: CASATGTGAPNEKLFF